This T cell receptor (beta chain) is from a study of T cell clonality in common variable immunodeficiency. The repertoire was sequenced with immunoSEQ multiplex PCR; TCRdb's copy has only in-frame clones and lacks some. The repertoire consists of about 28,000 clones, none detected only once. This CDR3 region has 16 residues. Trimming took off 4 bases at V and 5 bases at J, with 18 bases between the two ends. CDR1 LNHDA and CDR2 SQIVND come from the germline V gene (reference sequence). Findings and limits, study-wide: Reportedly, TCR beta sequences from common variable immunodeficiency showed fewer deletions and N-nucleotide insertions. CVID subjects shared fewer TCRbeta clones than healthy controls did.

CVID meant reduced serum IgG, IgA and/or IgM plus specific antibody deficiency. Patients and controls were mostly of Caucasian heritage. CVID subjects were neither ill nor on immunomodulatory or immunosuppressive medication at sampling. A word on this clone: Its antigen is as yet unknown. With the read ending 3 residues before the CDR3 end, the germline J gene is used to fill in that end.

The rearrangement links TRBV19 to TRBJ1-5; TRBD1 might be the D (5 bases). This receptor was taken from a human donor with common variable immunodeficiency. What was sequenced was peripheral blood mononuclear cells. The CDR3 bases that were read are TGTGCCAGTAGTACCGGTATCGGACAAGCCGATCAGCCC. Translating gives CASSTGIGQADQP. The whole CDR3 sequence is CASSTGIGQADQPQHF.